The clone carrying this T cell receptor (beta chain) is medium-sized (0.01 to 0.1%) within its sample. No antigen is known for it. V shed 2 bases and J shed 1 base, with 5 bases lying between them. The CDR3 sequence is 13 residues long. The germline V gene encodes CDR1 MNHEY and CDR2 SVGEGT. TCRdb itself ran the 5' RACE reads through MiXCR, one entry per CDR3 protein. The sample holds approximately 9,800 distinct CDR3 sequences; 14% are singletons and the top ten take 3.3%. Points from the study as a whole: In terms of TCR gene usage, tumor memory CD4+ T cells clustered together with blood and lymph node memory CD4+ cells, as well as with lymph node naive CD4+ cells.

Cells sorted as Tregs were CD4+, CD25+ and CD127-/low. V gene TRBV6-2 or TRBV6-3 combines with J gene TRBJ2-5; D gene ambiguous. The sequence was obtained from a female donor with breast cancer. Sequencing was done on a sample of Tregs sorted from blood. The DNA of the CDR3 is TGTGCCAGCAGTTACCTCACCCAAGAGACCCAGTACTTC. Its translation: CASSYLTQETQYF.